This TCR beta chain was recorded in a study of T cells in pancreatic ductal adenocarcinoma. Study-level points and caveats: Tumor and blood clonality did not differ significantly, about 0.1 versus 0.071. This surgical cohort overrepresents the minority presenting with early-stage disease. Unique clonotypes were approximately 8-fold more numerous in blood than in tumor.

Surgery without prior neoadjuvant therapy was the treatment of the selected pancreatic ductal adenocarcinoma patients. TCRdb's table, derived via immunoSEQ multiplex PCR, lists solely in-frame clones and lacks some. The sample carries some 16,000 clones, more than 70% recorded once. Of note for this clone: Its target is unknown.

This receptor was obtained from a human donor with pancreatic ductal adenocarcinoma. Input material: PBMCs.

As DNA, the CDR3 is TGTGCCAGCAGCGTGGGGGGGCGTGGGAGGTACAATGAGCAGTTCTTC. It translates to CASSVGGRGRYNEQFF. This chain joins TRBV9 and TRBJ2-1; perhaps TRBD2 as D (7 bases). Germline loops: CDR1 SGDLS, CDR2 YYNGEE. The CDR3 runs to 16 residues. Trimming stripped 2 bases from V and 4 bases from J, with 16 bases between.